This TCR beta chain comes out of a study of T cell responses to AZD1222 COVID-19 vaccine. Study-wide points: Only a handful of AZD1222 recipients, more than five in all, had baseline seropositivity. Nearly half of spike-specific TCRs reportedly target variant regions that are unmutated in the B.1.351 and B.1.1.7 variants. Dominant CD4 TCR responses targeted spike regions 160-218 and 743-854. Clonal diversity was possibly underestimated, and the donors were mostly white British, with more females.

This CDR3 has 15 amino acids. J lost 0 bases, V lost 3 bases, and 1 base had no gene match. CDR1 MDHEN and CDR2 SYDVKM come from the germline V gene. Sequencing was performed with immunoSEQ multiplex PCR; in TCRdb, only in-frame clones are kept and a portion is missing. This table holds about 150,000 clones, roughly 90% found once. In regard to this clone: The antigen remains undetermined.

This rearrangement joins TRBV28 to TRBJ2-5; 10 nucleotides agree with TRBD2. The source of this sequence is an adult in good health. The sequencing used peripheral blood, collected on day 0 of AZD1222 vaccination. The CDR3 region has the DNA TGTGCCAGCAGTTTTAGCGGGGGGTACCAAGAGACCCAGTACTTC. It translates to CASSFSGGYQETQYF.